This record covers a single T cell receptor (beta chain). Its antigen is not known. This sample is drawn from a study of blood T cells in healthy people across ages. Primed by a sample-barcoded 5' primer and a J-beta primer mix, a second PCR proceeded for about 6 to 11 cycles. In TCRdb, the 5' RACE reads were re-called with MiXCR into one record per CDR3 protein. Of approximately 2,000,000 distinct CDR3 sequences listed, about two fifths are singletons. Whole-study findings and limits: Unsorted PBMCs prevented conclusive naive versus antigen-experienced comparison. A strong correlation was found between TCR beta diversity and the percentage of naive T cells.

This CDR3 spans 15 amino acids. Per the germline V gene, CDR1 is KGHSH and CDR2 is LQKENI. V lost 2 bases and J lost 7; bases outside the gene matches: 6. The sample taken for sequencing was blood. The sequence came from a human donor in good health. The chain uses TRBV18 and TRBJ1-5; 9 positions match TRBD1. The chain's CDR3 is CASSPTQGAGQPQHF. The CDR3 DNA follows: TGTGCCAGCTCACCAACACAGGGGGCGGGACAGCCCCAGCATTTT.